This T cell receptor beta chain was retrieved from a study of response to subunit inactivated influenza vaccine. The J segment lost 6 bases and the V segment lost 3 bases, leaving 4 bases of the junction unmatched. The CDR3 is made up of 13 amino acids. CDR1 and CDR2 from the germline V gene are KGHDR and SFDVKD. TCRdb ran MiXCR on the RT-PCR reads and lists one entry per CDR3 protein. The data hold a few hundred thousand distinct CDR3 sequences, with roughly 7.9% observed a single time. The material was PBMCs from blood, obtained 23 months after vaccination. This receptor was taken from a man between 50 and 70 years old who received an inactivated influenza vaccine. The V call is TRBV24-1, the J call TRBJ2-7; TRBD1 agrees at 7 bases. The CDR3 nucleotides read TGTGCCACCAGTGATCATGGGACAGTCGAGCAGTACTTC. It translates to CATSDHGTVEQYF.